These 18 T cell receptor beta chains originate from one sample sequenced in a study of OX40 agonist ivuxolimab in advanced cancers. TCRdb's table, derived via immunoSEQ multiplex PCR, lists solely in-frame clones and lacks some. The repertoire has tens of thousands of clones, less than 90% of them found once; the top ten carry less than 0.65%. Sequenced material: CD4+ or CD8+ T cells sorted from blood, taken in a trial of the OX40 agonist ivuxolimab. The receptors derive from an adult with an advanced solid tumor such as melanoma, head and neck, liver or kidney cancer.

This sequence joins TRBV7-6 and TRBJ2-7; D assignment may be TRBD1 or TRBD2 (5 bases each). The germline V gene encodes CDR1 SGHVS and CDR2 FNYEAQ. The CDR3 is 13 residues long. V lost 5 bases, J lost 3 bases, and 11 bases lay in between. The chain's CDR3 is CASSRDEGYEQYF. CDR3 sequence (DNA): TGTGCCAGCAGCCGGGACGAGGGCTACGAGCAGTACTTC.

Points on this clone: Mismatch with germline at one junction end may stem from a read error. The chain recombines TRBV7-9 with TRBJ2-1; 13 positions match TRBD2. Germline V gene data show CDR1 as SEHNR and CDR2 as FQNEAQ (reference sequence). CDR3 length equals 17 residues. CDR3 sequence reads: CASRLGLTSGGLNEQFF. In DNA, the CDR3 is TGTGCCAGCCGCTTGGGGTTGACTAGCGGGGGGTTGAATGAGCAGTTCTTC.

This chain links TRBV30 with TRBJ1-2, with 8 bases that match TRBD1. Trimming at V came to 4 bases and at J to 5 bases, leaving 9 bases not matched to a gene. The CDR3 runs to 14 residues. The germline V gene encodes CDR1 GTSNPN and CDR2 SVGIG (reference sequence). CDR3 residues: CAWNYQGARYGYTF. The CDR3 bases are TGTGCCTGGAACTATCAGGGGGCGAGATATGGCTACACCTTC.

The chain recombines TRBV29-1 with TRBJ1-3; the D is unclear. Trimming cost V 6 bases and J 0 bases, with 12 bases left between them. This CDR3 comprises 14 residues. Germline-derived CDR1 and CDR2 are SQVTM and ANQGSEA. The CDR3, as DNA: TGCAGCGTGACCTCAGGTTCCTCTGGAAACACCATATATTTT. Protein product: CSVTSGSSGNTIYF.

The chain uses TRBV7-2 and TRBJ1-1; D might be TRBD1 (6 bases). CDR1 is SGHTA and CDR2 is FQGNSA in the germline V gene. This CDR3 has 17 amino acids. V was trimmed by 5 bases and J by 2 bases, leaving 21 bases between them. In nucleotides, the CDR3 is TGTGCCAGCAGCCGAACAGGGCCCAAAAACTATAACACTGAAGCTTTCTTT. Protein sequence: CASSRTGPKNYNTEAFF.

V usage is TRBV28 and J usage is TRBJ1-4, with 9 bases fitting TRBD1. Germline CDR1 is MDHEN and CDR2 is SYDVKM. CDR3 length: 14 residues. The trim removed 4 bases at V and 7 bases at J, leaving 4 bases unmatched. The CDR3 spells CASSSRQGGEKLFF. CDR3 DNA sequence: TGTGCCAGCAGTTCTCGACAGGGGGGTGAAAAACTGTTTTTT.

The CDR3 here is CASSRSTLSSGANVLTF. The CDR3 nucleotides are TGTGCCAGCAGCCGCAGCACTCTTAGCTCTGGGGCCAACGTCCTGACTTTC. The chain uses TRBV14 and TRBJ2-6; D call uncertain. CDR3 length equals 17 residues. The V gene lost 4 bases and the J gene lost 0 bases, with 13 bases spanning the gap. CDR1 SGHDN and CDR2 FVKESK come from the germline V gene.

The rearrangement uses TRBV2 and TRBJ2-3, with TRBD1 identical over 10 bases. CDR1 is SNHLY and CDR2 is FYNNEI in the germline V gene. The CDR3 is made up of 14 amino acids. V lost 8 bases and J lost 6; bases outside the gene matches: 8. CDR3 loop: CASRTDRGRDTQYF. The CDR3 DNA is TGTGCCAGCCGCACGGACAGGGGGAGGGATACGCAGTATTTT.

The chain is built from TRBV6-6 and TRBJ1-2; 8 nucleotides align to TRBD1. Unmatched junction bases numbered 7, after V lost 2 bases and J lost 5 bases. Germline values: CDR1 MNHNY, CDR2 SVGAGI (reference sequence). The CDR3 spans 15 residues. The CDR3: CASSYDGTGMYGYTF. CDR3 DNA sequence: TGTGCCAGCAGTTACGATGGGACAGGCATGTATGGCTACACCTTC.

The V and J genes are TRBV28 and TRBJ1-2, with D tentatively TRBD1 (5 bases). The V end was cut by 10 bases, the J end by 4 bases, with 13 bases between. CDR3 length: 12 residues. Looked up from germline, CDR1 is MDHEN and CDR2 is SYDVKM. This CDR3 is CANGGRGYGYTF. CDR3 nucleotide sequence: TGTGCCAACGGGGGACGGGGCTATGGCTACACCTTC.

This chain uses TRBV11-3 with TRBJ2-3; D is perhaps TRBD1 (5 bases). The germline V gene has CDR1 SGHNT and CDR2 YENEEA. The CDR3 is 15 residues long. Trimming removed 0 bases at V and 0 bases at J, with 7 bases between. CDR3 coding DNA: TGTGCCAGCAGCTTAGATGGGGCTAGCACAGATACGCAGTATTTT. Residues: CASSLDGASTDTQYF.

Only a few counts were recorded for this clone. The genes are TRBV10-3 and TRBJ1-6; possibly TRBD1 for D (5 bases). Germline-derived CDR1 and CDR2 are ENHRY and SYGVKD. This CDR3 contains 16 residues. The V and J ends lost 5 bases and 6 bases respectively, with 17 bases between them. CDR3 protein: CAISPLSKGANSPLHF. The CDR3 coding sequence is TGTGCCATCAGTCCCCTGAGCAAAGGGGCTAATTCACCCCTCCACTTT.

V usage is TRBV2 and J usage is TRBJ2-7, with TRBD2 matching over 13 bases. Germline trimming cut 4 bases from V and 7 bases from J; bases unmatched to any gene: 4. The CDR3 contains 14 residues. Per germline, CDR1 SNHLY and CDR2 FYNNEI. The CDR3 DNA reads TGTGCCAGCAGTGGACTAGCGGGAGGAATGGAGCAGTACTTC. It is translated as CASSGLAGGMEQYF.

The gene calls are TRBV29-1 and TRBJ2-1; D is perhaps TRBD2 (6 bases). Trimming left V 6 bases short and J 8 bases short, with 20 bases between. CDR1 SQVTM and CDR2 ANQGSEA come from the germline V gene. The CDR3 consists of 14 residues. CDR3: CSVYLAPKLDEQFF. Here the CDR3 DNA reads TGCAGCGTCTATCTAGCGCCTAAATTGGATGAGCAGTTCTTC.

This chain uses TRBV7-8 with TRBJ1-5; maybe TRBD1 (6 bases). This CDR3 spans 15 amino acids. CDR1 is SGHVS, CDR2 FQNEAQ, per germline. With 0 bases removed from V and 9 bases from J, the gap between germline ends came to 15 bases. CDR3 amino acids: CASSLAQGKRVPQHF. The CDR3 DNA follows: TGTGCCAGCAGCTTAGCCCAGGGGAAGAGGGTGCCCCAGCATTTT. The full variable domain, its missing parts supplied by reference TRBV7-8 and TRBJ1-5, is GAGVSQSPRYKVAKRGQDVALRCDPISGHVSLFWYQQALGQGPEFLTYFQNEAQLDKSGLPSDRFFAERPEGSVSTLKIQRTQQEDSAVYLCASSLAQGKRVPQHFGDGTRLSIL.

The rearrangement uses TRBV10-3 and TRBJ2-7; D call uncertain. Germline CDR1 reads ENHRY; CDR2 reads SYGVKD. The CDR3 extends over 15 amino acids. Trimming left V 7 bases short and J 3 bases short, with 19 bases between. CDR3 bases: TGTGCCATCAAGGATAGTCCGGGCTCCCTCTACGAGCAGTACTTC. Translated: CAIKDSPGSLYEQYF.

The chain joins TRBV7-9 to TRBJ2-3; 10 nucleotides line up with TRBD2. The germline V gene has CDR1 SEHNR and CDR2 FQNEAQ (reference sequence). This CDR3 is built from 15 residues. Germline trimming cut 6 bases from V and 7 bases from J; bases unmatched to any gene: 10. Written as DNA, the CDR3 is TGTGCCAGCAGACCGACAGGGACTAGCGTGCATACGCAGTATTTT. Residues: CASRPTGTSVHTQYF.

The chain recombines TRBV6-5 with TRBJ1-5; D uncertain. Trimming cost V 5 bases and J 4 bases, with 9 bases left between them. Germline values: CDR1 MNHEY, CDR2 SVGAGI. This CDR3 has 13 residues. In DNA form, the CDR3 reads TGTGCCAGCAGTCCCTCCAGAAATCAGCCCCAGCATTTT. Translation gives CASSPSRNQPQHF.